Listed below are T cell receptor beta chains from one sample, sequenced in a study of T cells in tuberculosis. Repertoires were generated with immunoSEQ multiplex PCR, while TCRdb's copy carries only in-frame clones and drops some. Among more than 20,000 clones listed, around 89% were seen once. Input material: PBMCs. Receptors were obtained from a donor between 5 and 29 years old with latent tuberculosis or without tuberculosis infection. CDR3s include the opening cysteine and the closing phenylalanine or tryptophan. The D gene is left open where the match is weak. Some rows have no size entry. The others give once, few or many, or a class for an expanded clone.

cdr3_aa cdr3_nt j_call d_call v_call clone_size
CASSFGQGGQPQHF TGTGCCAGCAGTTTCGGACAGGGAGGTCAGCCCCAGCATTTT TRBJ1-5 TRBD1 TRBV5-8 -
CAISDQGNTEAFF TGTGCCATCAGTGACCAGGGTAACACTGAAGCTTTCTTT TRBJ1-1 - TRBV10-3 few
CASRRGGQGSRRDGYTF TGCGCCAGCAGGCGAGGGGGACAGGGGTCCCGACGGGATGGCTACACCTTC TRBJ1-2 TRBD1 TRBV5-1 -
CASSQLRGQTSGTEAFF TGTGCCAGCAGCCAACTTCGCGGACAGACGTCAGGGACTGAAGCTTTCTTT TRBJ1-1 - TRBV14 -
CASRPGESGTEAFF TGTGCCAGCAGACCCGGGGAGTCTGGCACTGAAGCTTTCTTT TRBJ1-1 - TRBV2 -
CAWTLWREETQYF TGTGCCTGGACCCTCTGGAGGGAAGAGACCCAGTACTTC TRBJ2-5 - TRBV30 -
CASRAGGAPYNSPLHF TGTGCCAGCAGGGCTGGAGGGGCTCCCTATAATTCACCCCTCCACTTT TRBJ1-6 - TRBV27 -
CASSQLAGGGTDTQYF TGCGCCAGCAGCCAACTTGCAGGGGGTGGCACAGATACGCAGTATTTT TRBJ2-3 TRBD1 TRBV4-3 few
CASSAGRSTQHF TGTGCCAGCAGCGCGGGACGATCGACCCAGCATTTT TRBJ1-5 - TRBV5-6 -
CASSSEGRGSSLNEQYF TGTGCCAGCAGCTCTGAGGGGAGGGGATCCTCTCTGAACGAGCAGTACTTC TRBJ2-7 TRBD2 TRBV11-2 few
CASPGTAYGYTF TGTGCCAGCCCCGGGACAGCCTATGGCTACACCTTC TRBJ1-2 TRBD1 TRBV6-5 -
CASSGLAAHETQYF TGTGCCAGCAGCGGACTAGCGGCTCACGAGACCCAGTACTTC TRBJ2-5 TRBD2 TRBV28 -
CASSLGRNQPQHF TGTGCCAGCAGTTTAGGCAGGAATCAGCCCCAGCATTTT TRBJ1-5 - TRBV27 -
CASSRSGLVPLNYEQYF TGTGCCAGCAGTCGATCGGGACTCGTCCCTTTAAACTACGAGCAGTACTTC TRBJ2-7 - TRBV2 -
CASSPQDRHTPGNTIYF TGTGCCAGCAGCCCACAAGATCGACACACTCCTGGAAACACCATATATTTT TRBJ1-3 - TRBV9 -
CASSSGGPGENIQYF TGTGCCAGTAGCTCCGGGGGACCCGGTGAAAACATTCAGTACTTC TRBJ2-4 - TRBV5-4 -
CASSFRQRYGYTF TGTGCCAGCAGTTTCCGACAGAGGTATGGCTACACCTTC TRBJ1-2 - TRBV6-5 -
CASSSGEWVETQYF TGTGCCAGCAGCTCGGGGGAGTGGGTAGAGACCCAGTACTTC TRBJ2-5 - TRBV5-6 -
CASSFNLLDRGIANEQFF TGTGCCAGCAGTTTCAACCTACTCGACAGGGGGATCGCCAATGAGCAGTTCTTC TRBJ2-1 TRBD1 TRBV28 -
CATAGGVKNQPQHF TGTGCCACTGCGGGGGGGGTTAAAAATCAGCCCCAGCATTTT TRBJ1-5 - TRBV2 -
CAISAEGGESPLHF TGTGCCATCAGTGCTGAGGGGGGGGAGTCACCCCTCCACTTT TRBJ1-6 - TRBV10-3 -
CASSQGLGTSNYGYTF TGCGCCAGCAGCCAAGGATTGGGCACTTCTAACTATGGCTACACCTTC TRBJ1-2 - TRBV4-1 -
CASAQGSSGNTIYF TGTGCCAGTGCACAGGGGTCTTCTGGAAACACCATATATTTT TRBJ1-3 TRBD1 TRBV25-1 once
CASSELAGSTDTQYF TGTGCCAGCAGTGAGCTAGCGGGGAGCACAGATACGCAGTATTTT TRBJ2-3 TRBD2 TRBV2 -
CASSARLAGGPSTDTQYF TGTGCCAGCAGCGCTCGACTAGCGGGGGGGCCGAGTACAGATACGCAGTATTTT TRBJ2-3 TRBD2 TRBV4-2 -
CASSQPWDRVNYGYTF TGCGCCAGCAGCCAGCCGTGGGACAGGGTTAACTATGGCTACACCTTC TRBJ1-2 TRBD1 TRBV4-1 -
CASRPGQAYEQYF TGTGCCAGCAGACCGGGACAGGCATACGAGCAGTACTTC TRBJ2-7 TRBD1 TRBV7-2 -
CASSPHLGQVLSGNTIYF TGTGCCAGCAGCCCACACCTAGGACAGGTCCTCTCTGGAAACACCATATATTTT TRBJ1-3 TRBD1 TRBV9 -
CASSYGGQQETQYF TGTGCCAGCAGTTATGGGGGACAGCAAGAGACCCAGTACTTC TRBJ2-5 TRBD1 TRBV6-5 -
CASIPSPGQGRPNYGYTF TGTGCCAGTATCCCATCCCCGGGACAGGGGAGGCCTAACTATGGCTACACCTTC TRBJ1-2 TRBD1 TRBV19 -
CASLTEHYGYTF TGTGCCAGCTTAACTGAACACTATGGCTACACCTTC TRBJ1-2 - TRBV28 -
CASSNTGNSNYGYTF TGTGCCAGCAGCAATACCGGGAACTCTAACTATGGCTACACCTTC TRBJ1-2 - TRBV6-1 once
CASSPDRAKVYEQYF TGTGCCAGCAGTCCTGACAGGGCTAAAGTCTACGAGCAGTACTTC TRBJ2-7 TRBD1 TRBV2 -
CASSFQEGPQHF TGTGCCAGCAGCTTCCAAGAGGGGCCCCAGCATTTT TRBJ1-5 - TRBV11-2 few